This TCR beta chain originates from a study of cytomegalovirus exposure and HLA in healthy donors. The overall study: The study's early data release held about 77 million unique TCRs from HLA-typed donors. Study-level results: In vitro testing confirmed a few CMV-associated chains as specific for CMV antigens. Because they were indistinguishable, some V segments, including TRBV6-2 and TRBV6-3, were excluded.

The PCR ran on 60 Vbeta and 13 Jbeta primers. TCRdb keeps only in-frame clones here, not all; method: immunoSEQ multiplex PCR. Found here are about 140,000 clones, around 9.7% of them singletons; the top ten hold 1.8%. This clone was counted a few times. Its antigen is unidentified. V was clipped by 0 bases and J by 8 bases, with 9 bases between them. The CDR3 runs 13 residues. CDR1 is SGHRS and CDR2 is YFSETQ in the germline V gene. Source material: PBMCs. The J gene is TRBJ2-1, the V gene TRBV5-1; D is perhaps TRBD2 (6 bases). This sequence was found in a man aged 50 to 60 in good health and CMV-seronegative. CDR3 sequence: CASSLAGSDEQFF. For the CDR3, the DNA is TGCGCCAGCAGCTTGGCCGGGAGCGATGAGCAGTTCTTC.